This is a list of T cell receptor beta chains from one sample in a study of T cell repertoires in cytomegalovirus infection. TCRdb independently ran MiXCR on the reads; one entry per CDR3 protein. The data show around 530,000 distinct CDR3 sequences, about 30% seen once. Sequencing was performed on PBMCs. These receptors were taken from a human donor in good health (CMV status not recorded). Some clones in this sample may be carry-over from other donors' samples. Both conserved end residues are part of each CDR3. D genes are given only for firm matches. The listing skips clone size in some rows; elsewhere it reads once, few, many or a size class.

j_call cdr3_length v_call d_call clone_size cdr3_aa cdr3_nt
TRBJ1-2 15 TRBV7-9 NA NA CASSLSGTRNYGYTF TGTGCCAGCAGCCTATCCGGGACAAGAAACTATGGCTACACCTTC
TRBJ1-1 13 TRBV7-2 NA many CASSLYRATEAFF TGTGCCAGCAGCTTATACAGAGCCACTGAAGCTTTCTTT
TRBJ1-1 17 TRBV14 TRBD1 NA CASSQLGQGNGNTEAFF TGTGCCAGCAGCCAGTTGGGACAGGGTAATGGAAACACTGAAGCTTTCTTT
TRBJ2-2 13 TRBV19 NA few CASSIDGAGELFF TGTGCCAGTAGTATAGATGGCGCCGGGGAGCTGTTTTTT
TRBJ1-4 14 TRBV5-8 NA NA CASSTGQISEKLFF TGTGCCAGCAGCACTGGACAAATTAGCGAAAAACTGTTTTTT
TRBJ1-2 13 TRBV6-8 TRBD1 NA CASSPDRGNGYTF TGTGCCAGCAGTCCCGACAGGGGAAACGGCTACACCTTC
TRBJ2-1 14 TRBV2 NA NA CASGGAGFFNEQFF TGTGCCAGCGGCGGGGCAGGGTTTTTTAATGAGCAGTTCTTC
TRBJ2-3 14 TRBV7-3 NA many CASSLMSPQDTQYF TGTGCCAGCAGCTTAATGTCTCCGCAAGATACGCAGTATTTT
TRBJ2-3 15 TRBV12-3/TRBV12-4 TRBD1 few CASSSGGSQADTQYF TGTGCCAGCAGTTCAGGGGGATCCCAGGCAGATACGCAGTATTTT
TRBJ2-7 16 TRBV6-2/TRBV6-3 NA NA CASSYLAGTNSYEQYF TGTGCCAGCAGTTACCTGGCGGGAACGAACTCCTACGAGCAGTACTTC
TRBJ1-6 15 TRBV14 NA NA CASSLGTRRDSPLHF TGTGCCAGCAGCCTTGGGACCCGGAGAGATTCACCCCTCCACTTT
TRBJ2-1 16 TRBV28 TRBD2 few CASSLGRLAEANEQFF TGTGCCAGCAGTTTAGGTCGGCTAGCGGAAGCCAATGAGCAGTTCTTC
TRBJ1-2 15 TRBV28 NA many CASSSAAGFADGYTF TGTGCCAGCAGTTCCGCGGCAGGGTTCGCGGATGGCTACACCTTC
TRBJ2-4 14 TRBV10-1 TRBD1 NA CASSGDRELDIQYF TGCGCCAGCAGTGGCGACAGGGAACTCGACATTCAGTACTTC
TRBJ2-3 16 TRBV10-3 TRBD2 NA CAISESTSGGADTQYF TGTGCCATCAGTGAGTCGACTAGCGGAGGCGCAGATACGCAGTATTTT
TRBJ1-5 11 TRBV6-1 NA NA CASSENQPQHF TGTGCCAGCAGTGAAAATCAGCCCCAGCATTTT